This T cell receptor beta chain was documented in a study of blood T cell repertoires in COVID-19. In the study overall: Both acute and convalescent COVID-19 samples were obtained from the United States, Italy and Spain. Sources were T cells, B-cell-depleted T cells, or PBMCs; the material itself was cDNA or gDNA.

This clone was counted a few times. Original data processing: Using reference gene primer amplification, nucleated cell counts were estimated. Libraries were prepared by immunoSEQ multiplex PCR; TCRdb keeps only in-frame clonotypes and omits some of them. The V and J calls and the clone size are those of that table, but D and trimming were determined from the DNA. The table has roughly 39,000 clones, roughly nine tenths seen once. Germline loops: CDR1 MNHEY, CDR2 SVGAGI. Deletions cut 11 bases from V and 9 bases from J, with 19 bases between. CDR3 length equals 13 residues. The clonotype was recovered from a man aged 50 or older in a cohort sampled during active COVID-19. Sequenced material: peripheral blood. The chain couples TRBV6-5 to TRBJ2-2; tentatively, D is TRBD2 (5 bases). In DNA form, the CDR3 reads TGTGCCTCCCTGGCCGGGGAAGATCGGGAGCTGTTTTTT. Amino acids: CASLAGEDRELFF.